What follows are 4 T cell receptor beta chains derived from one specimen sequenced in a study of cytomegalovirus exposure and HLA in healthy donors (dated by TCRdb to 2017 to 2019). Libraries were constructed by the immunoSEQ multiplex PCR assay. The multiplex PCR relied on a mix of 60 forward primers for TCR Vbeta segments and 13 reverse primers for TCR Jbeta segments. The clones in this table, taken by TCRdb from immuneACCESS, are in-frame only. Not every clone is retained; where verified, under half of the shortfall comes from an unresolved V gene, and the cause of the rest is unknown. This sample gives more than 85,000 clones in total; about four fifths of them show up just once. The ten largest clones take up around 2.1% of the sample. The sequenced sample consisted of PBMCs. These receptors were collected from a man aged 25 to 40 in good health and CMV-seronegative.

The chain recombines TRBV19 with TRBJ2-2; no clear D. This CDR3 has 12 residues. Looked up from germline, CDR1 is LNHDA and CDR2 is SQIVND (reference sequence). Between the trimmed V and J ends, which lost 3 bases and 7 bases, there was a span of 6 bases. The CDR3 DNA reads TGTGCCAGTAGTATTCCGGGCGGGGAGCTGTTTTTT. Encoded protein: CASSIPGGELFF. The full variable domain, in which reference TRBV19 and TRBJ2-2 provide the parts outside the CDR3, is DGGITQSPKYLFRKEGQNVTLSCEQNLNHDAMYWYRQDPGQGLRLIYYSQIVNDFQKGDIAEGYSVSREKKESFPLTVTSAQKNPTAFYLCASSIPGGELFFGEGSRLTVL.

The V gene is TRBV4-1, the J gene TRBJ2-1; TRBD1 agrees at 8 bases. V lost 0 bases and J lost 6; bases outside the gene matches: 10. Germline CDR1 MGHRA, CDR2 YSYEKL. This CDR3 comprises 17 residues. CDR3 sequence: CASSQDQGARIINEQFF. For the CDR3, the DNA is TGCGCCAGCAGCCAAGATCAGGGGGCGCGGATCATCAATGAGCAGTTCTTC.

V gene TRBV7-2 combines with J gene TRBJ2-1; D possibly corresponds to TRBD2 (5 bases). This CDR3 has 14 residues. V lost 1 base, J lost 4 bases, and 8 bases lay in between. CDR1 and CDR2 from the germline V gene are SGHTA and FQGNSA. CDR3 protein: CASSLVLGYNEQFF. In DNA form, the CDR3 reads TGTGCCAGCAGCTTAGTACTAGGATACAATGAGCAGTTCTTC.

The chain has TRBV6-5 and TRBJ1-2; D is uncertain. This CDR3 has 13 amino acids. Per germline, CDR1 MNHEY and CDR2 SVGAGI. The V and J ends lost 2 bases and 3 bases respectively, with 7 bases between them. DNA of the CDR3: TGTGCCAGCAGTTACGCGTCGTACTATGGCTACACCTTC. It translates to CASSYASYYGYTF.